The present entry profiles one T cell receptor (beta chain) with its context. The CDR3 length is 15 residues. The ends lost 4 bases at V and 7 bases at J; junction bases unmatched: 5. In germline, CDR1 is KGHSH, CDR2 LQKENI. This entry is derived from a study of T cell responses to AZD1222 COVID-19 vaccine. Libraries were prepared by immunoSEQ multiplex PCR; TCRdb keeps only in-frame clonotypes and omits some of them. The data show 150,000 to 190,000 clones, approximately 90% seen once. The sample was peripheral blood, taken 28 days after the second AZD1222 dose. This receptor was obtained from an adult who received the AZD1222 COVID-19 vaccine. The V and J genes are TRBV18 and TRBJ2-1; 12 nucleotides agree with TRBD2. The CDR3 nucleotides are TGTGCCAGCTCACAGGGACTAGCGGGTGGTAATGAGCAGTTCTTC. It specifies CASSQGLAGGNEQFF.